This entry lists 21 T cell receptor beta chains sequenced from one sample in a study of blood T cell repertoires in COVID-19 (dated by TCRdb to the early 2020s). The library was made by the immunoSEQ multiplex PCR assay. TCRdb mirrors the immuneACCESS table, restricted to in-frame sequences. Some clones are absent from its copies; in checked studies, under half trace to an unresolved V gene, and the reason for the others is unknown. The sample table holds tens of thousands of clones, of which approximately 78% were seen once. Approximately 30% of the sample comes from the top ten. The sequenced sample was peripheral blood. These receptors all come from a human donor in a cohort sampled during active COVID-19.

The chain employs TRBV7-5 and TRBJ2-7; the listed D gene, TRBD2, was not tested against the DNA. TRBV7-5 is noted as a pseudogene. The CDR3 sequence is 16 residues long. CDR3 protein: CVRSSYGGESSYEQYF. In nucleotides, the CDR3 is TGTGTCAGAAGCTCCTACGGGGGAGAAAGCTCCTACGAGCAGTACTTC.

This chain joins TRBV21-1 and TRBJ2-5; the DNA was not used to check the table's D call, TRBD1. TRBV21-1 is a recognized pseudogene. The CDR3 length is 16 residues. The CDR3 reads CASSKAPKQGAQTQYF. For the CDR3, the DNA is TGTGCCAGCAGCAAAGCACCAAAACAGGGGGCACAGACCCAGTACTTC.

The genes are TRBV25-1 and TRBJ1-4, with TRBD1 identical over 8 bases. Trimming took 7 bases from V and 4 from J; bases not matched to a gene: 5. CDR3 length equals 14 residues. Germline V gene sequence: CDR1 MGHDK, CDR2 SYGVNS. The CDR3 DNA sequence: TGTGCCAGCACGCAGGGGGCGGTTAATGAAAAACTGTTTTTT. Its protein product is CASTQGAVNEKLFF.

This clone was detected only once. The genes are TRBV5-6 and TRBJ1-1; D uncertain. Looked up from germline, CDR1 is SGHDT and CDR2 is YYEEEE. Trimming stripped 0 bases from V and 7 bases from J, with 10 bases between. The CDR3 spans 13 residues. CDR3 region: CASSLDLFGEAFF. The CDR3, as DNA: TGTGCCAGCAGCTTGGACTTATTCGGTGAAGCTTTCTTT.

CDR3 loop: CASIRVANEKLFF. In nucleotides, the CDR3 is TGTGCCAGCATCAGGGTGGCTAATGAAAAACTGTTTTTT. V usage is TRBV7-9 and J usage is TRBJ1-4; D is perhaps TRBD1 (5 bases). The CDR3 spans 13 residues. The V end was cut by 7 bases, the J end by 3 bases, with 9 bases between. The germline V gene encodes CDR1 SEHNR and CDR2 FQNEAQ (reference sequence).

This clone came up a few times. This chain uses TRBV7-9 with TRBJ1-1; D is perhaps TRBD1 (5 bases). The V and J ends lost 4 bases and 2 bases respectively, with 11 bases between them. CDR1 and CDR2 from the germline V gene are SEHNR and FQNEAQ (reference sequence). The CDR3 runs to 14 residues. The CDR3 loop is CASSSARDNTEAFF. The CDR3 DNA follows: TGTGCCAGCAGCTCAGCCAGGGATAACACTGAAGCTTTCTTT.

CDR3 sequence (DNA): TGCAGCGTTGGGGCCGCGAGGAACACTGAAGCTTTCTTT. The encoded protein is CSVGAARNTEAFF. The rearrangement uses TRBV29-1 and TRBJ1-1; no firm D call. This CDR3 has 13 residues. Deletions cut 4 bases from V and 1 base from J, with 10 bases between. The germline V gene encodes CDR1 SQVTM and CDR2 ANQGSEA.

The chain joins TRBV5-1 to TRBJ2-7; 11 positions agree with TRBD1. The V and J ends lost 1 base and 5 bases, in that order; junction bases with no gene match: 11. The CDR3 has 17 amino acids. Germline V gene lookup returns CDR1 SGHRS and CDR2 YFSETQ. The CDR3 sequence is CASSLHGTGGGQDEQYF. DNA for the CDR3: TGCGCCAGCAGCTTGCACGGGACAGGGGGAGGACAGGACGAGCAGTACTTC.

CDR3 nucleotide sequence: TGTGCCAGCAGTGAAGGCGGGAACACAGATACGCAGTATTTT. It codes for CASSEGGNTDTQYF. V usage is TRBV6-1 and J usage is TRBJ2-3; D possibly corresponds to TRBD2 (6 bases). This CDR3 comprises 14 residues. The V gene lost 1 base and the J gene lost 2 bases, with 7 bases spanning the gap. Per germline, CDR1 MNHNS and CDR2 SASEGT.

The DNA of the CDR3 is TGTGCCAGCTCATCAGACAGGGGGAACACTGAAGCTTTCTTT. Protein sequence: CASSSDRGNTEAFF. The rearrangement uses TRBV18 and TRBJ1-1; TRBD1 agrees at 8 bases. Germline V gene data show CDR1 as KGHSH and CDR2 as LQKENI. V lost 5 bases and J lost 1; bases outside the gene matches: 3. The CDR3 has 14 residues.

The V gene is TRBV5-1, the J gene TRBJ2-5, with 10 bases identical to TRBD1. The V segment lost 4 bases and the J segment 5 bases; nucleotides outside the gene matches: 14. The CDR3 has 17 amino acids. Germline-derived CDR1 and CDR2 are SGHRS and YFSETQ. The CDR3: CASSPAPGTGDMETQYF. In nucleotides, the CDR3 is TGCGCCAGCAGCCCGGCCCCAGGGACAGGGGATATGGAGACCCAGTACTTC. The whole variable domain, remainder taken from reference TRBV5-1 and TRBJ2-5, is KAGVTQTPRYLIKTRGQQVTLSCSPISGHRSVSWYQQTPGQGLQFLFEYFSETQRNKGNFPGRFSGRQFSNSRSEMNVSTLELGDSALYLCASSPAPGTGDMETQYFGPGTRLLVL.

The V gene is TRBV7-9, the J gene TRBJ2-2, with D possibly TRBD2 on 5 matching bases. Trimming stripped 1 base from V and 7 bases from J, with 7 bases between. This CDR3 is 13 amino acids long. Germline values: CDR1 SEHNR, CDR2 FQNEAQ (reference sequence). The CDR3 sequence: CASSLDGIGELFF. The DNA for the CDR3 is TGTGCCAGCAGCTTAGACGGGATCGGGGAGCTGTTTTTT.

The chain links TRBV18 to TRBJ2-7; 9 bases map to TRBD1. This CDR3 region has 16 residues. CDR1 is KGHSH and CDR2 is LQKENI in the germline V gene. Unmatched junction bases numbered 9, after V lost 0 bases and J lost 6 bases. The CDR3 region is CASSPPGTGKGGEQYF. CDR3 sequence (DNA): TGTGCCAGCTCACCACCGGGGACAGGGAAAGGAGGCGAGCAGTACTTC.

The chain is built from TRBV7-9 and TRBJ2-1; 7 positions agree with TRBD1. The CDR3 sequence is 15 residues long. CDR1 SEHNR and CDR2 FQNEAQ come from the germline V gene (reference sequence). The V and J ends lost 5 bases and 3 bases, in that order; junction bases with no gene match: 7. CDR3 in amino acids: CASSHRGVIYNEQFF. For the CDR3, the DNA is TGTGCCAGCAGCCACAGGGGTGTAATCTACAATGAGCAGTTCTTC.

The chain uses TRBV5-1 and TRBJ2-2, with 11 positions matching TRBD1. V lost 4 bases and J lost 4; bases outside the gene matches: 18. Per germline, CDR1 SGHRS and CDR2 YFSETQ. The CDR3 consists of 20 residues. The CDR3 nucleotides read TGCGCCAGCAGCCTCCCGGACAGGGGGCGGGGGGAAAAATTCACCGGGGAGCTGTTTTTT. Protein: CASSLPDRGRGEKFTGELFF.

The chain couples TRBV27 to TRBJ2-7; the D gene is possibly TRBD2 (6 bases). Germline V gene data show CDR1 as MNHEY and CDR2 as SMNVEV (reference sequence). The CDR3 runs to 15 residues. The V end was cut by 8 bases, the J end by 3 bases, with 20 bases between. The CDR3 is CASASAGRRNYEQYF. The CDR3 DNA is TGTGCCAGCGCCTCAGCGGGCAGGCGGAACTACGAGCAGTACTTC.

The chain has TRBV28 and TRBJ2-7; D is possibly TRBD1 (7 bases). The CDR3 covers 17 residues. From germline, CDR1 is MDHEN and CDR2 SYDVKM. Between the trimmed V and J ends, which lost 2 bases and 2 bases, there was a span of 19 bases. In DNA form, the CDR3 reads TGTGCCAGCAGTTTAGGCGGGCAGGGGGGCTCCACCTACGAGCAGTACTTC. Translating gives CASSLGGQGGSTYEQYF.

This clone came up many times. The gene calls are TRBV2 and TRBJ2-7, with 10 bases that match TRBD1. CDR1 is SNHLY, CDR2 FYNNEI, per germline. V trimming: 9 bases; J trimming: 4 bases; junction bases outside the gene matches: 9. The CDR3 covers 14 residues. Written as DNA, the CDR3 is TGTGCCAGTGTTGGAGGGACAGGGGCTTACGAGCAGTACTTC. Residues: CASVGGTGAYEQYF.

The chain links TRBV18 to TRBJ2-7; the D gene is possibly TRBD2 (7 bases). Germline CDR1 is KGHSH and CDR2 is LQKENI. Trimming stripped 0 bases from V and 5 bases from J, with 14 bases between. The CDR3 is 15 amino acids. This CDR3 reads CASSPPGGGWNEQYF. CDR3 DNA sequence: TGTGCCAGCTCACCACCGGGCGGGGGCTGGAACGAGCAGTACTTC.

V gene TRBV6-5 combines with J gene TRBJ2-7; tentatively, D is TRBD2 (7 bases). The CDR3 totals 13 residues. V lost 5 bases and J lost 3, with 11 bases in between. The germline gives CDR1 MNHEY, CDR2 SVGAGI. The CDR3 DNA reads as TGTGCCAGCAGTAAGGGGGGGAACTACGAGCAGTACTTC. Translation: CASSKGGNYEQYF.

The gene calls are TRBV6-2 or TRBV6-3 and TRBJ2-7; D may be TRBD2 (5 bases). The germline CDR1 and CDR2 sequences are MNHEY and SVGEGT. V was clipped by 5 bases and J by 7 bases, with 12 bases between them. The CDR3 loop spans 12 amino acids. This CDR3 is CASSPPGWEQYF. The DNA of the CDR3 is TGTGCCAGCAGTCCCCCGGGGTGGGAGCAGTACTTC.